Shown below are 29 T cell receptor beta chains from a single sample sequenced in a study of response to subunit inactivated influenza vaccine. TCRdb independently ran MiXCR on the RT-PCR reads; one entry per CDR3 protein. The profile shows about 780,000 distinct CDR3 sequences, around a sixth of them singletons. The sequenced sample was PBMCs from blood, obtained roughly 5 days after vaccination. Source of these receptors: a man aged 50-59 years who received an inactivated influenza vaccine.

J is TRBJ2-7 and V is TRBV5-5, with TRBD1 identical over 7 bases. V trimming: 4 bases; J trimming: 2 bases; junction bases outside the gene matches: 9. CDR1 and CDR2 from the germline V gene are SGHKS and YYEKEE (reference sequence). The CDR3 is made up of 15 amino acids. CDR3 in amino acids: CASSKRQGLPYEQYF. The CDR3 DNA reads TGTGCCAGCAGCAAACGACAGGGTCTGCCCTACGAGCAGTACTTC.

This clonotype was counted once. The chain links TRBV7-6 to TRBJ2-7, with 8 nucleotides matching TRBD1. The CDR3 has 16 residues. CDR1 SGHVS and CDR2 FNYEAQ come from the germline V gene. Unmatched junction bases numbered 10, after V lost 5 bases and J lost 1 base. CDR3 residues: CASSGHRGLSSYEQYF. In DNA, the CDR3 is TGTGCCAGCAGCGGACACAGGGGGTTATCGTCCTACGAGCAGTACTTC.

This chain uses TRBV6-1 with TRBJ2-6; D uncertain. Germline CDR1 is MNHNS and CDR2 is SASEGT. The CDR3 spans 14 residues. Trimming stripped 6 bases from V and 1 base from J, with 7 bases between. This CDR3 is CASRRTSGANVLTF. The DNA for the CDR3 is TGTGCCAGCAGGCGGACGTCTGGGGCCAACGTCCTGACTTTC.

This clonotype was detected only a few times. This rearrangement joins TRBV5-6 to TRBJ2-5; no definite D call. The V and J ends lost 0 bases and 4 bases respectively, with 16 bases between them. This CDR3 comprises 16 residues. CDR1 and CDR2 (germline): SGHDT, YYEEEE. CDR3 sequence: CASSLEIKSLIETQYF. CDR3 sequence (DNA): TGTGCCAGCAGCTTGGAGATAAAGAGCTTAATAGAGACCCAGTACTTC. The entire variable domain, with the rest obtained from reference TRBV5-6 and TRBJ2-5, is as follows: DAGVTQSPTHLIKTRGQQVTLRCSPKSGHDTVSWYQQALGQGPQFIFQYYEEEERQRGNFPDRFSGHQFPNYSSELNVNALLLGDSALYLCASSLEIKSLIETQYFGPGTRLLVL.

This chain links TRBV15 with TRBJ2-3; 7 positions agree with TRBD1. V shed 8 bases, J shed 1 base, and the junction held 9 bases outside the gene matches. The CDR3 is made up of 15 amino acids. Germline values: CDR1 LNHNV, CDR2 YYDKDF (reference sequence). Written as DNA, the CDR3 is TGTGCCACCCGTCTAGAGGGGGCCCGCACAGATACGCAGTATTTT. Amino acids: CATRLEGARTDTQYF.

This clonotype was picked up a small number of times. The chain links TRBV12-3 or TRBV12-4 to TRBJ1-3; no reliable D call. With 2 bases removed from V and 8 bases from J, the gap between germline ends came to 10 bases. This CDR3 is built from 13 residues. The CDR3 region is CASSLRVSDTIYF. The CDR3 coding sequence is TGTGCCAGCAGTTTAAGGGTTTCAGACACCATATATTTT.

This clonotype was seen more than once but under ten times. This chain joins TRBV30 and TRBJ2-1, with 7 bases that match TRBD1. The CDR3 sequence is 11 residues long. Per germline, CDR1 GTSNPN and CDR2 SVGIG (reference sequence). With 4 bases clipped from V and 6 bases from J, the junction kept 0 bases outside the gene matches. CDR3 sequence: CAWNRGNEQFF. The CDR3 nucleotides read TGTGCCTGGAACAGGGGCAATGAGCAGTTCTTC.

In its sample, this clonotype was seen once. The CDR3: CASSFQTPQETQYF. CDR3 sequence (DNA): TGTGCCAGCAGCTTCCAAACACCCCAAGAGACCCAGTACTTC. This chain joins TRBV11-2 and TRBJ2-5; D is uncertain. Germline loops: CDR1 SGHAT, CDR2 FQNNGV. The CDR3 is made up of 14 amino acids. Trimming left V 3 bases short and J 1 base short, with 9 bases between.

This clonotype was seen ten or more times. The chain recombines TRBV20-1 with TRBJ1-1; TRBD1 aligns across 7 bases. Germline V gene data show CDR1 as DFQATT and CDR2 as SNEGSKA (reference sequence). The CDR3 consists of 13 residues. Germline trimming cut 0 bases from V and 9 bases from J; bases unmatched to any gene: 7. CDR3: CSARDGPGQKAFF. In DNA form, the CDR3 reads TGCAGTGCTAGAGATGGACCGGGACAGAAAGCTTTCTTT.

The chain combines TRBV30 with TRBJ2-1, with 11 bases fitting TRBD2. Trimming took 4 bases from V and 6 from J; bases not matched to a gene: 5. Germline V CDR1 and CDR2: GTSNPN, SVGIG (reference sequence). This CDR3 has 14 amino acids. CDR3 nucleotides: TGTGCCTGGACTGGACTAGCGGGCCGCAATGAGCAGTTCTTC. It encodes CAWTGLAGRNEQFF.

This clonotype was picked up many times. The chain is built from TRBV12-3 or TRBV12-4 and TRBJ1-4; 9 nucleotides agree with TRBD1. CDR3 length equals 14 residues. J gave up 6 bases and V 4 bases, and 3 bases lay outside the gene matches. The CDR3 DNA is TGTGCCAGCAGTTCCCGGGACAGGGATGAAAAACTGTTTTTT. It translates to CASSSRDRDEKLFF.

This clonotype was detected only a few times. The chain is built from TRBV20-1 and TRBJ2-3; D ambiguous. Germline V gene data show CDR1 as DFQATT and CDR2 as SNEGSKA (reference sequence). Trimming took off 1 base at V and 2 bases at J, with 13 bases between the two ends. This CDR3 comprises 15 residues. The CDR3 here is CSARVNSRTTDTQYF. For the CDR3, the DNA is TGCAGTGCTAGAGTTAACAGCCGGACCACAGATACGCAGTATTTT.

This clonotype showed up just a few times. The chain is built from TRBV13 and TRBJ2-1; 9 bases align to TRBD2. CDR3 length: 16 amino acids. Germline V gene lookup returns CDR1 PRHDT and CDR2 FYEKMQ (reference sequence). J gave up 0 bases and V 7 bases, and 7 bases lay outside the gene matches. Here the CDR3 reads CASTSSGESSYNEQFF. In DNA form, the CDR3 reads TGTGCCAGCACCTCTAGCGGGGAGAGCTCCTACAATGAGCAGTTCTTC.

This clonotype occurred a few times. The chain recombines TRBV20-1 with TRBJ2-1; 9 bases map to TRBD1. This CDR3 comprises 18 residues. Germline V CDR1 and CDR2: DFQATT, SNEGSKA (reference sequence). CDR3 in DNA: TGCAGGGGAATCGGACCCGGGACAGGGAGAGTCCCCTACAATGAGCAGTTCTTC. Translating it yields CRGIGPGTGRVPYNEQFF.

A few counts support this clonotype. The chain uses TRBV15 and TRBJ1-5; TRBD1 agrees at 8 bases. With V trimmed by 1 base and J by 1 base, 3 bases remained unmatched. Germline loops: CDR1 LNHNV, CDR2 YYDKDF (reference sequence). This CDR3 is built from 16 residues. Here the CDR3 reads CATSRVTGGSNQPQHF. Written as DNA, the CDR3 is TGTGCCACCAGCAGAGTAACAGGGGGAAGCAATCAGCCCCAGCATTTT.

The chain uses TRBV6-1 and TRBJ2-4, with TRBD1 matching over 8 bases. In germline, CDR1 is MNHNS, CDR2 SASEGT. The length of the CDR3 is 16 residues. The V gene end was trimmed by 6 bases and the J gene end by 2 bases; junction bases not matched to a gene: 9. The CDR3 spells CASRGQGALTKNIQYF. The DNA of the CDR3 is TGTGCCAGCAGGGGCCAGGGGGCGCTTACCAAAAACATTCAGTACTTC.

V usage is TRBV6-5 and J usage is TRBJ2-7, with a possible D match to TRBD1 (5 bases). This CDR3 region has 15 residues. Trimming cost V 2 bases and J 2 bases, with 13 bases left between them. The germline CDR1 and CDR2 sequences are MNHEY and SVGAGI. CDR3 sequence reads: CASSYRQGKPYEQYF. CDR3 in DNA: TGTGCCAGCAGTTACAGGCAGGGTAAGCCCTACGAGCAGTACTTC.

This chain connects TRBV10-3 to TRBJ2-1, with TRBD2 matching 7 bases. The J segment lost 9 bases and the V segment lost 4 bases, leaving 9 bases of the junction unmatched. Germline assignment: CDR1 ENHRY and CDR2 SYGVKD. This CDR3 spans 14 amino acids. CDR3 in amino acids: CAISAAREILEQFF. Written as DNA, the CDR3 is TGTGCCATCAGTGCAGCGCGGGAGATTCTTGAGCAGTTCTTC.

This clonotype was detected many times. The genes are TRBV3-1 and TRBJ2-1; 13 bases agree with TRBD2. Germline CDR1 is LGHDT and CDR2 is YNNKEL (reference sequence). V was clipped by 2 bases and J by 2 bases; unmatched bases: 3. The CDR3 runs 17 residues. The DNA for the CDR3 is TGTGCCAGCAGCCAATCCGGACTAGCGGGGGCCTACAATGAGCAGTTCTTC. Its translation: CASSQSGLAGAYNEQFF.

V and J are TRBV20-1 and TRBJ2-1; 7 positions agree with TRBD2. The CDR3 runs to 14 residues. Germline V gene data show CDR1 as DFQATT and CDR2 as SNEGSKA (reference sequence). The junction had 5 bases not matched to a gene; V was cut back by 1 base and J by 5 bases. Written as DNA, the CDR3 is TGCAGTGCTAGAGTACTAGCGAAGCACAATGAGCAGTTCTTC. Translated: CSARVLAKHNEQFF.

This chain links TRBV28 with TRBJ2-7; D perhaps matches TRBD2 (6 bases). V lost 4 bases and J 7 bases, leaving 17 bases between the germline ends. Germline-derived CDR1 and CDR2 are MDHEN and SYDVKM. The CDR3 is 14 amino acids. CDR3 nucleotides: TGTGCCAGCAGTTCCGTGGGTGGGGAGGAGGAGCAGTACTTC. The encoded protein is CASSSVGGEEEQYF.

The DNA for the CDR3 is TGCAGTGCTAGTAGACAGGGAGGGGAGCCCCAGCATTTT. Residues: CSASRQGGEPQHF. The chain joins TRBV20-1 to TRBJ1-5; 7 bases are a match to TRBD1. In germline, CDR1 is DFQATT, CDR2 SNEGSKA (reference sequence). This CDR3 has 13 residues. The ends lost 3 bases at V and 8 bases at J; junction bases unmatched: 7.

The V and J genes are TRBV4-2 and TRBJ2-1, with unresolved D. There are 16 residues in the CDR3. Germline loops: CDR1 LGHNA, CDR2 YNFKEQ. The germline V and J ends were trimmed by 1 base and 1 base, with 11 bases remaining between them. CDR3 protein: CASSQVGRRSYNEQFF. CDR3 in DNA: TGTGCCAGCAGCCAAGTGGGCCGTAGATCCTACAATGAGCAGTTCTTC.

This clonotype was seen repeatedly, ten times or more. The CDR3 sequence: CSARTSEEETQYF. The DNA of the CDR3 is TGCAGCGCAAGGACTAGCGAAGAAGAGACCCAGTACTTC. The chain combines TRBV29-1 with TRBJ2-5, with 9 bases lining up with TRBD2. The ends lost 7 bases at V and 3 bases at J; junction bases unmatched: 6. CDR1 and CDR2 from the germline V gene are SQVTM and ANQGSEA. The CDR3 has 13 amino acids. Filled out from reference TRBV29-1 and TRBJ2-5, the complete variable domain reads SAVISQKPSRDICQRGTSLTIQCQVDSQVTMMFWYRQQPGQSLTLIATANQGSEATYESGFVIDKFPISRPNLTFSTLTVSNMSPEDSSIYLCSARTSEEETQYFGPGTRLLVL.

The sample holds many counts of this clonotype. V and J are TRBV12-3 or TRBV12-4 and TRBJ1-3; D unclear. V lost 3 bases to trimming and J lost 2 bases, with 8 bases between them. The CDR3 covers 14 residues. This CDR3 is CASSFGWTGNTIYF. The CDR3 DNA follows: TGTGCCAGCAGTTTTGGGTGGACTGGAAACACCATATATTTT.

The genes are TRBV3-1 and TRBJ1-6, with 8 bases aligning to TRBD1. Trimming removed 4 bases from V and 9 bases from J; junction bases left unmatched: 8. The CDR3 length is 15 residues. The germline CDR1 and CDR2 sequences are LGHDT and YNNKEL (reference sequence). CDR3 coding DNA: TGTGCCAGCAGCCCGCTCGACAGGGGCGGTTCACCCCTCCACTTT. Translating it yields CASSPLDRGGSPLHF. Based on the CDR3 plus reference TRBV3-1 and TRBJ1-6, the full variable domain is DTAVSQTPKYLVTQMGNDKSIKCEQNLGHDTMYWYKQDSKKFLKIMFSYNNKELIINETVPNRFSPKSPDKAHLNLHINSLELGDSAVYFCASSPLDRGGSPLHFGNGTRLTVT.

This clonotype came up a few times. The J gene is TRBJ2-3, the V gene TRBV11-2; tentative D call: TRBD1 (6 bases). CDR1 SGHAT and CDR2 FQNNGV come from the germline V gene. The V and J ends lost 5 bases and 5 bases respectively, with 17 bases between them. The CDR3 spans 15 residues. In nucleotides, the CDR3 is TGTGCCAGCAGCCCGAGGACCACAGGGATAGATACGCAGTATTTT. Its protein product is CASSPRTTGIDTQYF.

This clonotype turned up a few times. The chain carries TRBV28 and TRBJ2-5; 8 bases fit TRBD2. Germline V gene lookup returns CDR1 MDHEN and CDR2 SYDVKM. CDR3 length equals 17 residues. V trimming: 7 bases; J trimming: 4 bases; junction bases outside the gene matches: 17. CDR3 in DNA: TGTGCCAGCACCCTGGGAGGCGGGGGGATTGAGGTAGAGACCCAGTACTTC. Translation gives CASTLGGGGIEVETQYF.

This clonotype turned up a few times. This chain links TRBV5-1 with TRBJ2-1; 8 nucleotides match TRBD1. The V gene's germline CDR1 is SGHRS and CDR2 YFSETQ. The CDR3 covers 16 residues. The V gene end was trimmed by 1 base and the J gene end by 5 bases; junction bases not matched to a gene: 8. The DNA of the CDR3 is TGCGCCAGCAGCTTGCTTTCAGGGGGCTTGCACAATGAGCAGTTCTTC. Translation gives CASSLLSGGLHNEQFF.